This TCR beta chain was profiled in a study of spatial heterogeneity in lung cancer. There are 14 residues in the CDR3. Germline CDR1 is SGHTA and CDR2 is FQGNSA. Trimming left V 8 bases short and J 3 bases short, with 13 bases between. Every cDNA TCR molecule received its own unique molecular identifier. TCRdb fed the 5' RACE reads into MiXCR, producing one record per CDR3 protein. The table lists nearly 15,000 distinct CDR3 sequences, 7.5% to 10% of them singletons. Sample time point: sample taken at primary tumor resection. Material for sequencing was whole RNA from tumor, nontumor lung or frozen PBMC, left unsorted. The donor population consisted of just over 70 patients with untreated, early-stage non-small cell lung cancer.

The rearrangement links TRBV7-2 to TRBJ2-2; D might be TRBD2 (6 bases). This specimen was PBMCs, taken at surgery. The clonotype originates from a female donor with early-stage non-small cell lung cancer. This CDR3 is CASRAQRDTGELFF. DNA of the CDR3: TGTGCCAGCCGAGCTCAGCGGGACACCGGGGAGCTGTTTTTT.